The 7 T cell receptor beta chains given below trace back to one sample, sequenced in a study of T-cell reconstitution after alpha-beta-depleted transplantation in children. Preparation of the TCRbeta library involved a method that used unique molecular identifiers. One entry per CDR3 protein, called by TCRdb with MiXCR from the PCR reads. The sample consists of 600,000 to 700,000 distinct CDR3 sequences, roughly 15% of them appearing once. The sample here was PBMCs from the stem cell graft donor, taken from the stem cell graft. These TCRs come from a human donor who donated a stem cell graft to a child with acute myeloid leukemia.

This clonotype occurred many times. The CDR3 sequence: CASSFSFLAGTTSTDTQYF. The CDR3 region has the DNA TGTGCCAGCAGTTTCTCCTTCCTAGCGGGGACTACTAGCACAGATACGCAGTATTTT. J is TRBJ2-3 and V is TRBV27; 9 bases are shared with TRBD2. V trimming: 3 bases; J trimming: 0 bases; junction bases outside the gene matches: 13. CDR3 size: 19 residues. Per the germline V gene, CDR1 is MNHEY and CDR2 is SMNVEV (reference sequence).

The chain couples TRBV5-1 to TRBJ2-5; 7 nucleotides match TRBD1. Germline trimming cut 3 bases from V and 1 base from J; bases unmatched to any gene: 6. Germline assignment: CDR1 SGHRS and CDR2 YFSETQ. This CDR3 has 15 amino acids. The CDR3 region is CASSSWDRPQETQYF. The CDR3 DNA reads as TGCGCCAGCAGCTCATGGGACAGACCCCAAGAGACCCAGTACTTC.

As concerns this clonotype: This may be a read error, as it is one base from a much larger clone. CDR3 coding DNA: TGCAGTGTTACCTTAGACAGGGGACCTCAGCCCCAGCATTTT. It yields the protein CSVTLDRGPQPQHF. This sequence joins TRBV20-1 and TRBJ1-5, with TRBD1 identical over 8 bases. The junction had 11 bases not matched to a gene; V was cut back by 7 bases and J by 6 bases. The germline gives CDR1 DFQATT, CDR2 SNEGSKA (reference sequence). CDR3 length: 14 amino acids.

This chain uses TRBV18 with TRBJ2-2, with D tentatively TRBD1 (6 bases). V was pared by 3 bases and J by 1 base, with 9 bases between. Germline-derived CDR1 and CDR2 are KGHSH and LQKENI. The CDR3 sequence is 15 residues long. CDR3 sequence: CASSPQQGNTGELFF. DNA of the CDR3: TGTGCCAGCTCACCCCAACAGGGGAACACCGGGGAGCTGTTTTTT.

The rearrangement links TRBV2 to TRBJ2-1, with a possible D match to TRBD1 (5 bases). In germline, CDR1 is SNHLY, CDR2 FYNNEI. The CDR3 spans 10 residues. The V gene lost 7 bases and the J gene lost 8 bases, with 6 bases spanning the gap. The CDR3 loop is CASKGHEQFF. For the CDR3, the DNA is TGTGCCAGCAAGGGGCATGAGCAGTTCTTC.

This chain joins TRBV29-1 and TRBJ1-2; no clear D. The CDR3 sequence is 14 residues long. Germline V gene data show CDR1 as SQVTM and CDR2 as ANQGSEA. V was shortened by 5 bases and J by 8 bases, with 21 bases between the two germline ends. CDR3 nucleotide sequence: TGCAGCGTTCCACCGAGGGAGGGTTTCTTAGGCTACACCTTC. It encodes CSVPPREGFLGYTF. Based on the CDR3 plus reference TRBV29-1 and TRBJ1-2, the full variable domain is SAVISQKPSRDICQRGTSLTIQCQVDSQVTMMFWYRQQPGQSLTLIATANQGSEATYESGFVIDKFPISRPNLTFSTLTVSNMSPEDSSIYLCSVPPREGFLGYTFGSGTRLTVV.

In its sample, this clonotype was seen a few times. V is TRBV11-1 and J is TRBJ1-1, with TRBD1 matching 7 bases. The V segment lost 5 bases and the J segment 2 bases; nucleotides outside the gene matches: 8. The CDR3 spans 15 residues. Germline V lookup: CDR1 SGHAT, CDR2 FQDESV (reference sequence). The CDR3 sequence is CASSHTTGRNTEAFF. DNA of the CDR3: TGTGCCAGCAGCCACACGACAGGGAGAAACACTGAAGCTTTCTTT.